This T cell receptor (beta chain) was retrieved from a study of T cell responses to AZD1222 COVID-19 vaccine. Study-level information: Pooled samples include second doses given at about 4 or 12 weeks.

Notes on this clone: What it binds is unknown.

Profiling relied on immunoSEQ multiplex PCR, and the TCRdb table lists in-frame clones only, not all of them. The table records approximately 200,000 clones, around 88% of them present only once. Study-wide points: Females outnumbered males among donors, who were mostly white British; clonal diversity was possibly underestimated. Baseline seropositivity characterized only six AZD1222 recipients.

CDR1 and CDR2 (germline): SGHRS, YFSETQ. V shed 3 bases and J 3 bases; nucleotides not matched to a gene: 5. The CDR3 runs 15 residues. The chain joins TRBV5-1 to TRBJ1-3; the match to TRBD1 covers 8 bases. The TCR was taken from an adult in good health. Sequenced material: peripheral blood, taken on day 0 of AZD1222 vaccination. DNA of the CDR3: TGCGCCAGCAGCTCCGGGACAGGCTTTGGAAACACCATATATTTT. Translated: CASSSGTGFGNTIYF. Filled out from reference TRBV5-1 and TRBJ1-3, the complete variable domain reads KAGVTQTPRYLIKTRGQQVTLSCSPISGHRSVSWYQQTPGQGLQFLFEYFSETQRNKGNFPGRFSGRQFSNSRSEMNVSTLELGDSALYLCASSSGTGFGNTIYFGEGSWLTVV.